Presented here are 15 T cell receptor beta chains from one specimen sequenced in a study of blood T cell repertoires in COVID-19. Sequencing used immunoSEQ multiplex PCR; TCRdb keeps in-frame clones, though not all of them. The sample contains 160,000 or so clones, 90% of which appear only once. Sequencing input: peripheral blood. The receptors derive from a man in his sixties with active or convalescent COVID-19.

V gene TRBV10-2 combines with J gene TRBJ2-7; TRBD1 is a possible D gene (6 bases). The CDR3 consists of 15 residues. The germline CDR1 and CDR2 sequences are WSHSY and SAAADI. V dropped 1 base and J dropped 2 bases, with 12 bases sitting between them. The DNA for the CDR3 is TGCGCCAGCAGTGAGTATTTGGGGGCCCCCTACGAGCAGTACTTC. It translates to CASSEYLGAPYEQYF.

This sequence joins TRBV6-6 and TRBJ2-7, with TRBD1 identical over 11 bases. The germline V gene has CDR1 MNHNY and CDR2 SVGAGI (reference sequence). J was trimmed by 3 bases and V by 6 bases; bases with no gene match: 7. CDR3 length: 15 residues. Here the CDR3 DNA reads TGTGCCAGCAGACCACAGGGGACAGGGGGCTACGAGCAGTACTTC. Amino acid sequence: CASRPQGTGGYEQYF.

The chain has TRBV15 and TRBJ1-2; 8 bases fit TRBD1. The length of the CDR3 is 13 residues. In germline, CDR1 is LNHNV, CDR2 YYDKDF (reference sequence). Trimming took 3 bases from V and 7 from J; bases not matched to a gene: 4. For the CDR3, the DNA is TGTGCCACCAGCAGCCAGGGGGCGGTTGGCTACACCTTC. Amino acids: CATSSQGAVGYTF.

This sequence joins TRBV3-1 (or the pseudogene TRBV3-2) and TRBJ1-2, with TRBD1 matching 7 bases. From germline, CDR1 is LGHDT and CDR2 YNNKEL (reference sequence). Trimming removed 0 bases from V and 6 bases from J; junction bases left unmatched: 7. The CDR3 is 15 amino acids. The CDR3 is CASSQDRRQGHGYTF. Here the CDR3 DNA reads TGTGCCAGCAGCCAAGATCGGCGACAGGGACATGGCTACACCTTC.

This clone was picked up a small number of times. The chain links TRBV12-3 or TRBV12-4 to TRBJ2-2; D remains ambiguous. The CDR3 consists of 13 residues. Trimming took 5 bases from V and 5 from J, leaving 9 bases between them. The CDR3 loop is CASSPLLTGELFF. The CDR3 region has the DNA TGTGCCAGCAGTCCCTTACTTACCGGGGAGCTGTTTTTT.

This chain connects TRBV3-1 (or the pseudogene TRBV3-2) to TRBJ2-1, with 10 bases lining up with TRBD2. The CDR3 loop spans 15 amino acids. The germline CDR1 and CDR2 sequences are LGHDT and YNNKEL (reference sequence). With V trimmed by 4 bases and J by 5 bases, 5 bases remained unmatched. The CDR3 protein is CASSLGSGGHNEQFF. DNA for the CDR3: TGTGCCAGCAGCCTGGGTAGCGGGGGGCACAATGAGCAGTTCTTC.

The J gene is TRBJ1-2, the V gene TRBV7-9, with 12 bases aligning to TRBD1. The CDR3 runs to 16 residues. After removal of 2 bases from V and 4 bases from J, the junction contained 5 bases not matched to a gene. The germline V gene has CDR1 SEHNR and CDR2 FQNEAQ (reference sequence). Here the CDR3 reads CASSLWDRGRIYGYTF. In nucleotides, the CDR3 is TGTGCCAGCAGCTTATGGGACAGGGGGCGTATCTATGGCTACACCTTC. The entire variable domain, with the rest obtained from reference TRBV7-9 and TRBJ1-2, is as follows: DTGVSQNPRHKITKRGQNVTFRCDPISEHNRLYWYRQTLGQGPEFLTYFQNEAQLEKSRLLSDRFSAERPKGSFSTLEIQRTEQGDSAMYLCASSLWDRGRIYGYTFGSGTRLTVV.

The chain employs TRBV6-4 and TRBJ2-1, with a weak D call TRBD1 (6 bases). Per germline, CDR1 MRHNA and CDR2 SNTAGT. The CDR3 is 15 residues long. Trimming pared 9 bases from V and 2 bases from J, leaving 17 bases between. CDR3 loop: CASQGTAATYNEQFF. In DNA, the CDR3 is TGTGCCAGTCAGGGGACGGCAGCTACCTACAATGAGCAGTTCTTC.

This sequence joins TRBV9 and TRBJ2-3; D is perhaps TRBD2 (5 bases). The CDR3 totals 15 residues. The germline V gene encodes CDR1 SGDLS and CDR2 YYNGEE. V was cut by 0 bases and J by 2 bases, with 10 bases left in between. CDR3 in amino acids: CASSVVSGTTDTQYF. The CDR3 DNA follows: TGTGCCAGCAGCGTAGTCAGCGGAACCACAGATACGCAGTATTTT.

This chain connects TRBV18 to TRBJ2-1, with 14 bases matching TRBD2. Germline V gene lookup returns CDR1 KGHSH and CDR2 LQKENI. This CDR3 comprises 16 residues. J lost 6 bases, V lost 2 bases, and 3 bases had no gene match. The CDR3 DNA reads TGTGCCAGCTCACCATTGGGACTAGCGGGAGTCAATGAGCAGTTCTTC. Residues: CASSPLGLAGVNEQFF.

The chain links TRBV18 to TRBJ2-2, with 7 bases identical to TRBD1. Losses at the gene ends were 3 bases for V and 5 bases for J; bases not matched to a gene: 6. This CDR3 is 15 amino acids long. The germline V gene encodes CDR1 KGHSH and CDR2 LQKENI. The CDR3 is CASSPLTGSTGELFF. DNA for the CDR3: TGTGCCAGCTCACCCCTGACAGGGTCAACCGGGGAGCTGTTTTTT.

This chain uses TRBV2 with TRBJ2-5; perhaps TRBD1 as D (6 bases). Trimming cost V 7 bases and J 5 bases, with 14 bases left between them. This CDR3 contains 13 residues. CDR1 is SNHLY, CDR2 FYNNEI, per germline. The CDR3 coding sequence is TGTGCCAGCAACAGGGTGGGGCTGGAGACCCAGTACTTC. Its translation is CASNRVGLETQYF.

V is TRBV11-3 and J is TRBJ2-1; 9 bases fit TRBD1. Trimming took 4 bases from V and 4 from J; bases not matched to a gene: 8. This CDR3 is 16 amino acids long. Per the germline V gene, CDR1 is SGHNT and CDR2 is YENEEA. The CDR3 DNA reads TGTGCCAGCAGCTCCAGGGGACAGGGCGGTTACAATGAGCAGTTCTTC. As protein: CASSSRGQGGYNEQFF.

V is TRBV19 and J is TRBJ1-2; 11 positions agree with TRBD1. This CDR3 comprises 15 residues. V lost 3 bases, J lost 5 bases, and 5 bases stayed unmatched. Germline values: CDR1 LNHDA, CDR2 SQIVND (reference sequence). The DNA for the CDR3 is TGTGCCAGTAGTATTGGACAGGGGGCAGGATATGGCTACACCTTC. As protein: CASSIGQGAGYGYTF.

This sequence joins TRBV7-9 and TRBJ1-1, with a weak D call TRBD1 (5 bases). CDR1 is SEHNR and CDR2 is FQNEAQ in the germline V gene (reference sequence). Trimming removed 3 bases from V and 1 base from J, with 6 bases in between. The CDR3 covers 13 residues. The CDR3 reads CASSLTENTEAFF. Written as DNA, the CDR3 is TGTGCCAGCAGCTTGACAGAGAACACTGAAGCTTTCTTT.